Presented here are 3 T cell receptor beta chains from one specimen sequenced in a study of T-cell reconstitution after alpha-beta-depleted transplantation in children. As it was prepared, the TCRbeta library received unique molecular identifiers. TCRdb passed the PCR reads through MiXCR, listing each CDR3 protein once. The sample includes about 50,000 distinct CDR3 sequences, under 6.5% seen only once; the top ten take around 31%. The sequencing used PBMCs, mostly from graft donor cells, collected 60 days after TCRalphabeta/CD19-depleted stem cell transplant. The receptors originated from a female patient aged 2-9 years who had a stem cell transplant for aplastic anemia, so the T cells may come from the graft donor.

The V and J genes are TRBV5-1 and TRBJ2-7; 7 bases are a match to TRBD2. Losses at the gene ends were 0 bases for V and 2 bases for J; bases not matched to a gene: 5. Germline assignment: CDR1 SGHRS and CDR2 YFSETQ. The CDR3 has 15 residues. CDR3 nucleotide sequence: TGCGCCAGCAGCTTGGGGGGGAGGGCTGCCTACGAGCAGTACTTC. Its translation is CASSLGGRAAYEQYF.

This clonotype occurred many times. The CDR3: CSASRAGGAYNEQFF. CDR3 DNA sequence: TGCAGTGCTAGCCGAGCGGGCGGGGCGTACAATGAGCAGTTCTTC. V usage is TRBV20-1 and J usage is TRBJ2-1, with D possibly matching TRBD2 (6 bases). CDR3 length: 15 amino acids. From germline, CDR1 is DFQATT and CDR2 SNEGSKA (reference sequence). Trimming left V 3 bases short and J 4 bases short, with 16 bases between.

Only a few counts were recorded for this clonotype. This may be a read error, as it is one base from a much larger clone. The chain has TRBV12-3 or TRBV12-4 and TRBJ1-2; 10 bases align to TRBD1. There are 14 residues in the CDR3. The CDR3 DNA follows: TGTGCCAGCAGTCCGACAGGGGGCCGTTATGGCTACCCCTTC. It translates to CASSPTGGRYGYPF.